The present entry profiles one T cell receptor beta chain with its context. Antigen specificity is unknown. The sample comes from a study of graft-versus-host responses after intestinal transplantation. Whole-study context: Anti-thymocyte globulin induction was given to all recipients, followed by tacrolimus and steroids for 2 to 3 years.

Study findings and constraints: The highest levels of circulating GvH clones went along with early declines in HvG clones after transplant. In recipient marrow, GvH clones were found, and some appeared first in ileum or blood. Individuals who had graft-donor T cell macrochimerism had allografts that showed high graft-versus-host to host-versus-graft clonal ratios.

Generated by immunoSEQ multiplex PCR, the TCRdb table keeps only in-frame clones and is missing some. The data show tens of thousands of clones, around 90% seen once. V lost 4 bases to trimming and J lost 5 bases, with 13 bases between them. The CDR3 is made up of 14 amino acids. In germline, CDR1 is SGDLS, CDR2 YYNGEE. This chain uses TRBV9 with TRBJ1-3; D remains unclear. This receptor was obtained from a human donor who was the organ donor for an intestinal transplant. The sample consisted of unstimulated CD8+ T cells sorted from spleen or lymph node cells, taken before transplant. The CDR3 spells CASSTGGVRNTIYF. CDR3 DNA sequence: TGTGCCAGCAGCACCGGCGGGGTTAGAAACACCATATATTTT.